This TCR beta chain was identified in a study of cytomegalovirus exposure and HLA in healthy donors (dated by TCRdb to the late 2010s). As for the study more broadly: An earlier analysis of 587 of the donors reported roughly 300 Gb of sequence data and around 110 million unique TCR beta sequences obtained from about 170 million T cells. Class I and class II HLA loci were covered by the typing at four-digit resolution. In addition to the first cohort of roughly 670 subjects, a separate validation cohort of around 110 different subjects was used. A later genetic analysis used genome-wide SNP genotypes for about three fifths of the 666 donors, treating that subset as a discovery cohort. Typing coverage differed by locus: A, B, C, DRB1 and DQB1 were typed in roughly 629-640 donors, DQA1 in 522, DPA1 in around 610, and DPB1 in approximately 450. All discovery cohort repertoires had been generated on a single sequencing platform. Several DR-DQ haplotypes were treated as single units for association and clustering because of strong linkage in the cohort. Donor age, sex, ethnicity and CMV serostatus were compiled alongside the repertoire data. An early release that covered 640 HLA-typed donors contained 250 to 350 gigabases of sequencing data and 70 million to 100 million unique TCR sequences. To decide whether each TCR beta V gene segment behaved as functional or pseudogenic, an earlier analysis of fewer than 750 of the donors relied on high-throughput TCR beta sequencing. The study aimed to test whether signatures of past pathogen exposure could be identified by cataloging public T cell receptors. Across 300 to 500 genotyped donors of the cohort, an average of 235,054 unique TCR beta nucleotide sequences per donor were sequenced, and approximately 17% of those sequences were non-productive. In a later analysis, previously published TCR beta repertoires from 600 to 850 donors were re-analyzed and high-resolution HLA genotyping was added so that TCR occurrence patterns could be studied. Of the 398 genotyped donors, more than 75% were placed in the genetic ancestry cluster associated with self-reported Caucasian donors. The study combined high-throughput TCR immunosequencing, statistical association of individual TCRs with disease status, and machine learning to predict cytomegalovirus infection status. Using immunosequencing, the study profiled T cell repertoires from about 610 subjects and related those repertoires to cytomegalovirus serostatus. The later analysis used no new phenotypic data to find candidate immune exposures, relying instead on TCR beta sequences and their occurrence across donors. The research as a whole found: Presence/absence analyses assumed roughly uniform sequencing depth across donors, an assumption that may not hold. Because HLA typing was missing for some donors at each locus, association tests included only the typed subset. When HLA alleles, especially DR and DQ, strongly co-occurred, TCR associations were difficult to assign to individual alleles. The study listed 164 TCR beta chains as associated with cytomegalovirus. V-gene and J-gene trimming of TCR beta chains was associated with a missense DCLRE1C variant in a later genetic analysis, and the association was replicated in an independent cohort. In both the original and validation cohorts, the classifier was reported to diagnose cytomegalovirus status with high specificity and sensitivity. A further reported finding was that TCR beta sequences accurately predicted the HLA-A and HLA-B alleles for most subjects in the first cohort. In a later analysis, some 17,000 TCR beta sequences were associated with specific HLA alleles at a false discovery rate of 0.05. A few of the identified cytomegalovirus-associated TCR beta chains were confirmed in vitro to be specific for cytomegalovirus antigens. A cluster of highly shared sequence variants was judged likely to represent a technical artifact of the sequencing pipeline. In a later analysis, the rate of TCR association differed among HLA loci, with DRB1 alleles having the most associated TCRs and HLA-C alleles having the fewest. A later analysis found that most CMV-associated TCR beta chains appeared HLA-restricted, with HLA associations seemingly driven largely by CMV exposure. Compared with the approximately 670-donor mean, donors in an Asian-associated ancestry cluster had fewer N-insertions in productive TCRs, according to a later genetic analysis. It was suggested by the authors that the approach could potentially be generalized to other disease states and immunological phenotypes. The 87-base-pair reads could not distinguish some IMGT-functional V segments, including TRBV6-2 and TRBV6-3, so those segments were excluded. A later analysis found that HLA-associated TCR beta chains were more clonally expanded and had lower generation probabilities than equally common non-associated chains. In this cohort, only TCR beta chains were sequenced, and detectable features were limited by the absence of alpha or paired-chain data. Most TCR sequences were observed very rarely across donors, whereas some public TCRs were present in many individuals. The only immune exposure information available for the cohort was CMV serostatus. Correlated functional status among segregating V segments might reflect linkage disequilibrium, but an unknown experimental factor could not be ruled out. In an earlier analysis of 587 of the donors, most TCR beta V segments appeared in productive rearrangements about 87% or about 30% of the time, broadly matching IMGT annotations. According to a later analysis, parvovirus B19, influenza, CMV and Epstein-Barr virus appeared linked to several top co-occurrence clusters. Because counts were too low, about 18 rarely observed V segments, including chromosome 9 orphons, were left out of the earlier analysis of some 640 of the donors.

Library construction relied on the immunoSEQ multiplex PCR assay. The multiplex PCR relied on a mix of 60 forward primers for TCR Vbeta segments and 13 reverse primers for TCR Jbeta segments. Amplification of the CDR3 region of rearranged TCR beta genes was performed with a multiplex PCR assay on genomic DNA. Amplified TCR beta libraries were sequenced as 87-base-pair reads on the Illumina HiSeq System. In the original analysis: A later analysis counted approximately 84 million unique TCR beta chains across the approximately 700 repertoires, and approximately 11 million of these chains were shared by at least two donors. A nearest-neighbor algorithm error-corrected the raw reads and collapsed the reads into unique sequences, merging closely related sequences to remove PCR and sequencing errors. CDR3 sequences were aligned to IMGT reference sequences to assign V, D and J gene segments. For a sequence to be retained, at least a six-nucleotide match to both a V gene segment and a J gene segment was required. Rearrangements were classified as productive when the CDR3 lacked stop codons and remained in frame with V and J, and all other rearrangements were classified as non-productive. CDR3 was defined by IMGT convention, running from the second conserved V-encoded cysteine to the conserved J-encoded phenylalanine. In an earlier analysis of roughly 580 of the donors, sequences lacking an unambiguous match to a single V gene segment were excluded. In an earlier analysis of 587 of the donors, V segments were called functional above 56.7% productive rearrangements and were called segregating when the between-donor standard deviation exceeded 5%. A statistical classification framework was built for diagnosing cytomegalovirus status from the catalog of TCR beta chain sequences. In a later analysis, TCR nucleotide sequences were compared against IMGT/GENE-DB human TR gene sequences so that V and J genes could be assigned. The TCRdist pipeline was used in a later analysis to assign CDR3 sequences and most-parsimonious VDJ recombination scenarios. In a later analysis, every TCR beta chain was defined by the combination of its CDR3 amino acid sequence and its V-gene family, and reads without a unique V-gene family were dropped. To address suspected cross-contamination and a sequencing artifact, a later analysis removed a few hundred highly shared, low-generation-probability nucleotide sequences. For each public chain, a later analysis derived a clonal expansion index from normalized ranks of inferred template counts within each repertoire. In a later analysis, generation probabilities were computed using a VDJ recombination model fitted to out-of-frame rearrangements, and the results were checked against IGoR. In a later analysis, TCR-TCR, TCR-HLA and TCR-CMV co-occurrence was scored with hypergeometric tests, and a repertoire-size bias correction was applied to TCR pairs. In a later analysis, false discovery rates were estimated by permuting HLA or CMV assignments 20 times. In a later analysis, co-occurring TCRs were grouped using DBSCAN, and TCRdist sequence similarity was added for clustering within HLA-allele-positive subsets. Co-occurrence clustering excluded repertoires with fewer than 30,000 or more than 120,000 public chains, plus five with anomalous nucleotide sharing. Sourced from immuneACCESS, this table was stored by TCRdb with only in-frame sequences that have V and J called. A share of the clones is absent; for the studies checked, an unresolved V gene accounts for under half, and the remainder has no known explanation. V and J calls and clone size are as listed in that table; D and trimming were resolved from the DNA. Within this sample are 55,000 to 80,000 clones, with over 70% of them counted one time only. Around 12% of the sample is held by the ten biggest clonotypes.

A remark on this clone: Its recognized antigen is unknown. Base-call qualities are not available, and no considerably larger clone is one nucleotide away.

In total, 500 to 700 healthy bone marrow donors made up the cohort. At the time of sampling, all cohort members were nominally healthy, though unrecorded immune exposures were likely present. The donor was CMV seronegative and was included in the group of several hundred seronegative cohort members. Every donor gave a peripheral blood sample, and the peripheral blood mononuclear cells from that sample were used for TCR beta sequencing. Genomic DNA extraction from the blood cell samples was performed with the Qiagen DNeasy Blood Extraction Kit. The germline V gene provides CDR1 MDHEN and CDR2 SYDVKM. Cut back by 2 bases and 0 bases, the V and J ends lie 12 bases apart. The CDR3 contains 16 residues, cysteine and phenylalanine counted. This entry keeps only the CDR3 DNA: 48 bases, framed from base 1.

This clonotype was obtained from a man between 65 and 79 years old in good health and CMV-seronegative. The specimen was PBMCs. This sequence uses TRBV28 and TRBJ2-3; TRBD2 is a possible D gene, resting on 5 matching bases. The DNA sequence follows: TGTGCCAGCAGTTTACGTGTCGGGGTTAGCACAGATACGCAGTATTTT. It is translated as CASSLRVGVSTDTQYF.